This entry describes one T cell receptor (beta chain). Its target is not known. This CDR3 is built from 15 residues. Trimming took off 4 bases at V and 11 bases at J, with 25 bases between the two ends. Germline CDR1 SGDLS, CDR2 YYNGEE. This specimen comes from a study of CD8+CD57+ T cells in acquired aplastic anemia. Study-level findings and limits: Patients had under 30 CD8+ CDR3 sequences in common with controls (the shared set). CD8+ Simpson's diversity in patients was not significantly different from that in controls.

Only patients with CD8+CD57+ cell expansion on flow cytometry were chosen for sequencing. Severe acquired aplastic anemia was present in every patient. Blood samples were obtained from patients who had received no prior therapy. Profiles of TCR beta VDJ and CDR3 were generated from a genomic DNA template. TCRdb redid the calling of the reads with MiXCR, one entry per CDR3 protein. The sample includes fewer than 300,000 distinct CDR3 sequences, 65% to 90% of them seen just once. The sample comprised sorted CD4+, CD8+, or CD8+CD57+ T cells (not recorded which) from PBMCs. This receptor was identified in a human donor with aplastic anemia. The V call is TRBV9, the J call TRBJ2-7, with D maybe TRBD2 (6 bases). The CDR3 protein is CASSPPPGLAHGKYF. The CDR3 nucleotides are TGTGCCAGCAGCCCTCCCCCGGGACTGGCCCACGGGAAGTACTTC.